This T cell receptor (beta chain) was documented in a study of tumor-infiltrating lymphocytes in primary liver carcinoma. Study-level background: The cohort included men and women aged 30 to 69 years. These were node-negative, non-metastatic T1-T3 tumors of roughly 4.2 to 10 cm.

The blood RNA (from unsorted whole blood) was obtained, and germline DNA was also extracted. Investigators obtained approximately 4.3 milliliters of peripheral blood ahead of surgery. General observations from the study: Researchers found tumor-adjacent and tumor-blood pairs overlapped less than tumor region pairs.

CDR1 and CDR2 (germline): MGHRA, YSYEKL. Trimming cost V 4 bases and J 5 bases; bases outside gene matches: 12. The CDR3 spans 18 residues. Constant-region priming of around 490 ng total RNA yielded TCR beta cDNA. A slightly modified ARM-PCR protocol with three nested multiplex PCR rounds produced these TCR beta libraries. The first two PCR rounds used TRBV1-TRBV30 primers with a Cbeta primer, about 9 cycles each. TCRdb ran MiXCR on the multiplex PCR reads and lists one entry per CDR3 protein. The sample shows some 200,000 distinct CDR3 sequences, about 61% of them seen only once. Turning to this clonotype: Its antigen is as yet unknown. This may be a read error, as it is one base from a much larger clone.

Material: peripheral blood. This TCR was recovered from a woman aged 60 to 75 with primary liver carcinoma and hepatitis B virus infection. The rearrangement links TRBV4-1 to TRBJ2-5; 14 nucleotides match TRBD2. CDR3 loop: CASSRAVGTSGSGETQYF. The DNA for the CDR3 is TGCGCCAGCAGCCGAGCCGTAGGGACTAGCGGGAGTGGGGAGACCCAGTACTTC.